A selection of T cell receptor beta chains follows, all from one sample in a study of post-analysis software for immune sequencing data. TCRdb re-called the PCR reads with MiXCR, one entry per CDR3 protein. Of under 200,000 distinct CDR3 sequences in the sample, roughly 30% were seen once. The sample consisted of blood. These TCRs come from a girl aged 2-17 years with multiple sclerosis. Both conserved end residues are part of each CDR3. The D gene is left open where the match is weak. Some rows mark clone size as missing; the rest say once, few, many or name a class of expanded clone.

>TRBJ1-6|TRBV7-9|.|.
CAGSLAGDSPLHF
TGTGCCGGCAGCTTAGCCGGAGATTCACCCCTCCACTTT
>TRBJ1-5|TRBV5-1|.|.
CASSVGGWDNQPQHF
TGCGCCAGCAGCGTAGGGGGTTGGGACAATCAGCCCCAGCATTTT
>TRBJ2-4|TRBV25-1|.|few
CASSERGNTKNIQYF
TGTGCCAGCAGTGAAAGAGGGAATACCAAAAACATTCAGTACTTC
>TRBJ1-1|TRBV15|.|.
CATSSATEMNTEAFF
TGTGCCACCAGCTCGGCGACAGAGATGAACACTGAAGCTTTCTTT
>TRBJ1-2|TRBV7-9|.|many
CASSLVAGADYGYTF
TGTGCCAGCAGCTTAGTGGCAGGGGCGGACTATGGCTACACCTTC
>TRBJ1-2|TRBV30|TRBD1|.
CAWSGTGDYGYTF
TGTGCCTGGAGTGGTACAGGGGATTATGGCTACACCTTC
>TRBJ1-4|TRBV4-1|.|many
CASSRDQKLFF
TGCGCCAGCAGCCGGGACCAAAAACTGTTTTTT
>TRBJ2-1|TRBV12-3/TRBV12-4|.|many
CASMPRWYNEQFF
TGTGCCAGCATGCCCCGGTGGTACAATGAGCAGTTCTTC
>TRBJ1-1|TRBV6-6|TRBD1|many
CASSARDRGTEAFF
TGTGCCAGTAGCGCCCGGGACAGGGGAACTGAAGCTTTCTTT
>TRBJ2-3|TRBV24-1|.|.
CATSDPSTGTFADTQYF
TGTGCCACCAGTGATCCCTCGACAGGGACTTTTGCAGATACGCAGTATTTT
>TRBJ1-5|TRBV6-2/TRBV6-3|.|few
CASSYKKAPSQPQHF
TGTGCCAGCAGTTACAAGAAGGCTCCGTCTCAGCCCCAGCATTTT
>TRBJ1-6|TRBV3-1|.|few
CASSQADLYNSPLHF
TGTGCCAGCAGCCAAGCGGACCTTTATAATTCACCCCTCCACTTT
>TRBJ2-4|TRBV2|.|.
CASTNRFVRGAKSIQYF
TGTGCCAGCACCAACCGTTTTGTAAGGGGGGCCAAAAGCATTCAGTACTTC